This T cell receptor beta chain came from a study of blood T cell repertoires in COVID-19. Study-wide background: PBMCs, B-cell-depleted T cells, or T cells were the source of the cDNA or gDNA that made up the material.

Using immunoSEQ multiplex PCR, the repertoire was profiled, and TCRdb retains in-frame clones only, with some absent. Among fewer than 200,000 clones listed, approximately 90% were seen once. The ends were cut back, 1 base at V and 4 bases at J, with 11 bases in the middle. The CDR3 is 14 amino acids. From germline, CDR1 is MGHRA and CDR2 YSYEKL. This receptor was taken from a man aged 50 or older who had recovered from COVID-19. Sequenced sample: peripheral blood. This rearrangement joins TRBV4-1 to TRBJ2-7, with D maybe TRBD1 (6 bases). The CDR3 DNA reads as TGCGCCAGCAGCCAAGCCAGAGGGGGATACGAGCAGTACTTC. Protein sequence: CASSQARGGYEQYF.